The rows below give T cell receptor beta chains drawn from one sample of a study of blood T cell repertoires in COVID-19. Clones were sequenced by immunoSEQ multiplex PCR, and TCRdb holds only the in-frame ones, with some missing. Of about 82,000 clones in the sample, 65% to 85% are singletons; the top ten hold around 15%. The sequenced sample was peripheral blood. These receptors originate from a woman aged 55-69 years with acute or convalescent COVID-19. Both conserved end residues are part of each CDR3. D genes are given only for firm matches. The size of a clone is reported for some rows only, either as once, few or many, or as a class for expanded clones.

TRBV29-1	few	TRBJ1-2	-	TGCAGCGGGTATGATTCGACCCCCGAGGACTATGGCTACACCTTC	CSGYDSTPEDYGYTF
TRBV30	-	TRBJ2-7	-	TGTGCCGCAATACAGGGAAACGAGCAGTACTTC	CAAIQGNEQYF
TRBV11-3	-	TRBJ1-1	-	TGTGCCAGCAGCCCTTGGCAGGGGAAAGGGAACACTGAAGCTTTCTTT	CASSPWQGKGNTEAFF
TRBV10-2	-	TRBJ2-7	TRBD2	TGCGCCAGCAGTGGGACTAGCGGGTCCTACGAGCAGTACTTC	CASSGTSGSYEQYF
TRBV7-8	many	TRBJ2-5	TRBD1	TGTGCCAGCAGCTTAGCTGCGGGACAGGGTGGCGAGACCCAGTACTTC	CASSLAAGQGGETQYF
TRBV7-2	-	TRBJ2-3	TRBD2	TGTGCCAGCAGCGGGAGGGGTAGTGGTACGCAGTATTTT	CASSGRGSGTQYF
TRBV5-1	-	TRBJ2-2	-	TGCGCCAGCAGCTTCAGCCCTCAGGGGGGGAACACCGGGGAGCTGTTTTTT	CASSFSPQGGNTGELFF
TRBV5-1	few	TRBJ1-2	TRBD1	TGCGCCAGCAGCTCGGGACAGCTCTATGGCTACACCTTC	CASSSGQLYGYTF
TRBV3-1/TRBV3-2	-	TRBJ1-6	TRBD1	TGTGCCAGCAGCCAACCCAAGACAGGGGAATTTAGTTCACCCCTCCACTTT	CASSQPKTGEFSSPLHF
TRBV4-3	-	TRBJ2-1	-	TGCGCCAGCAGCCAAGTTGGACAGCGGCTCAATGAGCAGTTCTTC	CASSQVGQRLNEQFF
TRBV11-3	-	TRBJ2-1	TRBD2	TGTGCCAGCAGCTTACGTGGTAGCGGGGCCTACAATGAGCAGTTCTTC	CASSLRGSGAYNEQFF
TRBV7-2	-	TRBJ1-1	-	TGTGCCAGCAGCTTCGGGGGAGGGAGGGTGACTGAAGCTTTCTTT	CASSFGGGRVTEAFF
TRBV4-2	-	TRBJ2-5	-	TGTGCCAGCAGCCAAGAAGGAATAGCAGCTCAAGAGACCCAGTACTTC	CASSQEGIAAQETQYF
TRBV30	-	TRBJ1-2	-	TGTGCCTGGAGTGGGCACTATGGCTACACCTTC	CAWSGHYGYTF
TRBV5-1	-	TRBJ1-2	-	TGCGCCAGCAGCGAATCAGGGAACTATGGCTACACCTTC	CASSESGNYGYTF
TRBV2	-	TRBJ2-1	-	TGTGCCAGCAGTGAAAATGTGGGGCGTACTCTAAAAAGGGAGCAGTTCTTC	CASSENVGRTLKREQFF
TRBV9	-	TRBJ2-4	TRBD2	TGTGCCAGCAGCACAGATAGCGGGAGGGACATTCAGTACTTC	CASSTDSGRDIQYF
TRBV9	-	TRBJ1-1	-	TGTGCCAGCAGCAAGACAGCAAAGAACACTGAAGCTTTCTTT	CASSKTAKNTEAFF
TRBV27	once	TRBJ1-2	-	TGTGCCAGCAGTTCGGCCGGAGCGGACTATGGCTACACCTTC	CASSSAGADYGYTF
TRBV30	once	TRBJ2-6	TRBD1	TGTGCCTGGAGTGTGACGACAGGGGTTAGCTCTGGGGCCAACGTCCTGACTTTC	CAWSVTTGVSSGANVLTF
TRBV10-1	-	TRBJ2-1	TRBD2	TGCGCCACCTACCGACTAGCGGGGATCAATGAGCAGTTCTTC	CATYRLAGINEQFF
TRBV5-4	-	TRBJ2-2	-	TGTGCCAGCAGCTTTTCAGGGGAGCTGTTTTTT	CASSFSGELFF
TRBV10-3	-	TRBJ1-5	-	TGTGCCATCAGTGAGTCCTCCAATCAGCCCCAGCATTTT	CAISESSNQPQHF
TRBV2	once	TRBJ2-2	TRBD2	TGTGCCAGCAGTGATAAGTTGGCGGGAGCTGCCGGGGAGCTGTTTTTT	CASSDKLAGAAGELFF
TRBV5-4	once	TRBJ2-1	TRBD2	TGTGCCAGCAGCAAAGCACTAGCGGGAGGCCATGAGCAGTTCTTC	CASSKALAGGHEQFF
TRBV10-2	-	TRBJ1-2	-	TGCGCCAGCAGTGAGCCAGTTAACTATGGCTACACCTTC	CASSEPVNYGYTF
TRBV25-1	-	TRBJ1-1	TRBD1	TGTGCCAGCAGTGAACCGGGGACAGTCGAAGCTTTCTTT	CASSEPGTVEAFF
TRBV19	-	TRBJ1-5	TRBD1	TGTGCCAGTAGTTCCCGGGACAGGGGGGATCAGCCCCAGCATTTT	CASSSRDRGDQPQHF
TRBV5-1	-	TRBJ2-1	TRBD1	TGCGCCAGCGGCTACTCACCGGGACAGGGTGAAAATGAGCAGTTCTTC	CASGYSPGQGENEQFF
TRBV5-1	-	TRBJ2-1	TRBD2	TGCGCCAGCAGTCTACTAGCGGGAGAGGGGAATGAGCAGTTCTTC	CASSLLAGEGNEQFF
TRBV6-5	-	TRBJ2-1	-	TGTGCCAGCCTAACCCAGGGAATAATCGATGGTGAGCAGTTCTTC	CASLTQGIIDGEQFF
TRBV9	-	TRBJ2-3	TRBD2	TGTGCCAGCAGCCCCCGGCTAGCGGGGGTCACAGATACGCAGTATTTT	CASSPRLAGVTDTQYF
TRBV30	-	TRBJ1-1	TRBD1	TGTGCCTGGAGTGGGACAGGGGCTGAAGCTTTCTTT	CAWSGTGAEAFF
TRBV9	once	TRBJ1-2	-	TGTGCCAGCAGCGTAGCGGAGCACTATGGCTACACCTTC	CASSVAEHYGYTF
TRBV11-1	-	TRBJ1-6	-	TGTGCCAGCAGCTTAGACGGAGGGTTCGGCAGTTCACCCCTCCACTTT	CASSLDGGFGSSPLHF
TRBV5-1	-	TRBJ2-2	-	TGCGCCAGCAGCCCGGACTTTTACACCGGGGAGCTGTTTTTT	CASSPDFYTGELFF
TRBV6-5	-	TRBJ1-1	-	TGTGCCAGCAGTTCCCCGGGGGAGAACACTGAAGCTTTCTTT	CASSSPGENTEAFF